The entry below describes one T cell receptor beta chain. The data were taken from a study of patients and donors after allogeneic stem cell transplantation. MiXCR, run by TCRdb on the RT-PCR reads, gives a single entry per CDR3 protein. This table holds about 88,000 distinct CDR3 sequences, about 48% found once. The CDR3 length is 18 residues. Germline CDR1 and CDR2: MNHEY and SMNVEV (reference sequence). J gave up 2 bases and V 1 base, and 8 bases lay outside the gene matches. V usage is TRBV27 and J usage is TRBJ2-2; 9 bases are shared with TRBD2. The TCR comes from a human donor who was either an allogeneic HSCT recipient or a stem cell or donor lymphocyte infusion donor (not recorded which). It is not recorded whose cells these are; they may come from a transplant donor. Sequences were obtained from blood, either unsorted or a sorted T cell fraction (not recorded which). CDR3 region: CASSLFPTSGENTGELFF. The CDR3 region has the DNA TGTGCCAGCAGTTTATTTCCGACTAGCGGAGAAAACACCGGGGAGCTGTTTTTT.